This T cell receptor (beta chain) was sequenced during a study of cytomegalovirus exposure and HLA in healthy donors. The CDR3 covers 16 residues. Germline V gives CDR1 SGHVS, CDR2 FQNEAQ. The V gene end was trimmed by 3 bases and the J gene end by 7 bases; junction bases not matched to a gene: 6. Primers included in the PCR were 60 Vbeta and 13 Jbeta primers. The method was immunoSEQ multiplex PCR; TCRdb's version includes in-frame clones alone and lacks a portion of them. The sample yields hundreds of thousands of clones, roughly 83% seen once. The sequencing sample was made of PBMCs. This clonotype was sampled from a girl under 18 in good health and CMV-seronegative. V is TRBV7-8 and J is TRBJ1-6; TRBD1 matches at 10 bases. The CDR3 sequence is CASSFGTGVDNSPLHF. The CDR3 DNA is TGTGCCAGCAGCTTTGGGACAGGGGTAGACAATTCACCCCTCCACTTT.